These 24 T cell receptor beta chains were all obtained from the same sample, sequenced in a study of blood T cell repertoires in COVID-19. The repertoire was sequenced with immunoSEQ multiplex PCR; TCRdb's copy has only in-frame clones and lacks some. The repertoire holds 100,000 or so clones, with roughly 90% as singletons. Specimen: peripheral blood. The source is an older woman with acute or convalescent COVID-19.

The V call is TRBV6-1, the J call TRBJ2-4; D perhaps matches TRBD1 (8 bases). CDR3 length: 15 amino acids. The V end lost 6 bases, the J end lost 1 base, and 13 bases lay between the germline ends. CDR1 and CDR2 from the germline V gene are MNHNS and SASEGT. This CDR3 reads CASRPQGGAKNIQYF. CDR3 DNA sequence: TGTGCCAGCAGACCACAGGGGGGGGCCAAAAACATTCAGTACTTC.

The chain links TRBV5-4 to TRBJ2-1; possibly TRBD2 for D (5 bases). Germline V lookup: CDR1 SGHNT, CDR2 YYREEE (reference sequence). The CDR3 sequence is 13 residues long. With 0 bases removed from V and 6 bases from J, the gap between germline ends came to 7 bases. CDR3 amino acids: CASSLVTSNEQFF. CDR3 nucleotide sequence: TGTGCCAGCAGCTTGGTAACTAGCAATGAGCAGTTCTTC.

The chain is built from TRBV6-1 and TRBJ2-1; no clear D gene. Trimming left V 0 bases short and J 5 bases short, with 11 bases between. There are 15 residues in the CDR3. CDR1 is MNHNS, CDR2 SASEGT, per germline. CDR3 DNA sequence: TGTGCCAGCAGTGAAGCAGGTGGTGACAACAATGAGCAGTTCTTC. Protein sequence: CASSEAGGDNNEQFF.

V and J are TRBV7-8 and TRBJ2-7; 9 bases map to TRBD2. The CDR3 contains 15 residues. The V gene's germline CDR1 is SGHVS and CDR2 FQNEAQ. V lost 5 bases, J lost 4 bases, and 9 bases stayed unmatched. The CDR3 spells CASSNSGRAAYEQYV. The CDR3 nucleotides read TGTGCCAGCAGCAATAGCGGGAGAGCGGCTTACGAGCAGTACGTC.

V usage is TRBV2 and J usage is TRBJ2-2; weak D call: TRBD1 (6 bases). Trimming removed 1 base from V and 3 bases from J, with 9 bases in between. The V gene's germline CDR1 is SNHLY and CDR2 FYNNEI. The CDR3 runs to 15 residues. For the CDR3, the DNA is TGTGCCAGCAGTGAAGGCCAGGGGTACACCGGGGAGCTGTTTTTT. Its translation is CASSEGQGYTGELFF.

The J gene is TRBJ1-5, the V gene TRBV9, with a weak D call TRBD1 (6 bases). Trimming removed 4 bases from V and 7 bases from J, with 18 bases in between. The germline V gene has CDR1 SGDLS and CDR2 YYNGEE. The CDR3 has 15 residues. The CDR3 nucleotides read TGTGCCAGCAGCCTCCGAGGGGGTAAAGTCCAGCCCCAGCATTTT. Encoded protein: CASSLRGGKVQPQHF.

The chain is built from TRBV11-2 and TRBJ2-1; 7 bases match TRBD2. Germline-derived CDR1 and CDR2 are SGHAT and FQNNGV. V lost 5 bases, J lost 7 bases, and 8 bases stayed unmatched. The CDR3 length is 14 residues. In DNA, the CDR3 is TGTGCCAGCAGCCGGAGGGAGGGCCGAAATGAGCAGTTCTTC. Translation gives CASSRREGRNEQFF.

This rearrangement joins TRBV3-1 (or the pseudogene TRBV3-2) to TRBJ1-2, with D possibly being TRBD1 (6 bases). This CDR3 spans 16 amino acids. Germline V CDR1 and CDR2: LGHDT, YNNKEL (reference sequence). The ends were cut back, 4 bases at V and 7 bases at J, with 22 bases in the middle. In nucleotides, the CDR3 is TGTGCCAGCAGCCCGACCCCCGGGGCAGGGGTTTTTGGCTACACCTTC. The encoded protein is CASSPTPGAGVFGYTF.

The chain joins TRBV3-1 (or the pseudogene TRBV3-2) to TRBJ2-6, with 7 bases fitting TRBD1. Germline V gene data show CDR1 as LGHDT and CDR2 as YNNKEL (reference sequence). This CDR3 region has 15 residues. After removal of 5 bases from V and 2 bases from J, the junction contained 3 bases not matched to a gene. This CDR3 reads CASSFDRAGANVLTF. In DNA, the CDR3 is TGTGCCAGCAGCTTTGACAGGGCTGGGGCCAACGTCCTGACTTTC.

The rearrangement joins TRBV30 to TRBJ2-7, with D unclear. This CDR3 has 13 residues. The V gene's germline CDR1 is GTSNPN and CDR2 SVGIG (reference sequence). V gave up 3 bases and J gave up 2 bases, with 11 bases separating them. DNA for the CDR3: TGTGCCTGGAGCCTCGAGGTCCCCTACGAGCAGTACTTC. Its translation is CAWSLEVPYEQYF.

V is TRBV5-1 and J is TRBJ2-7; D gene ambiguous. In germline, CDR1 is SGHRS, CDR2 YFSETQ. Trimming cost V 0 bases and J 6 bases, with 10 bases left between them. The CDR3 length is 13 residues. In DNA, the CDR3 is TGCGCCAGCAGCTTGGAGACAAGTCGCGAGCAGTACTTC. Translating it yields CASSLETSREQYF.

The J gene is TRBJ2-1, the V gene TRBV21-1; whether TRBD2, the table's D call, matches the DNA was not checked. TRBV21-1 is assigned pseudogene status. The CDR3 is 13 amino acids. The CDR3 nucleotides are TGTGCCAGCAGCAAAATCCGGGTGAATGAGCAGTTCTTC. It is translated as CASSKIRVNEQFF.

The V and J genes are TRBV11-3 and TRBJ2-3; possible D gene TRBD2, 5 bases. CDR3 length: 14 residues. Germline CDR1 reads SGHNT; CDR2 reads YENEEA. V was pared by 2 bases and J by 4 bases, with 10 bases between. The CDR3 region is CASSLRGVPDTQYF. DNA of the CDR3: TGTGCCAGCAGCTTACGGGGAGTTCCAGATACGCAGTATTTT.

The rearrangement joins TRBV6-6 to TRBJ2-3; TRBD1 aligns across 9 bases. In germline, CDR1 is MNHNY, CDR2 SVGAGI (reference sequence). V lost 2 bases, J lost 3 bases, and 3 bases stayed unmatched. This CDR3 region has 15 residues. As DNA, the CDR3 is TGTGCCAGCAGTTACGGGACAGGGAGGACAGATACGCAGTATTTT. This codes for CASSYGTGRTDTQYF.

Here the CDR3 reads CASSLEGDRGASGTSLSSYTF. DNA for the CDR3: TGCGCCAGCAGCTTGGAGGGGGACAGGGGGGCCTCCGGGACCTCCCTAAGTAGCTACACCTTC. The rearrangement uses TRBV5-1 and TRBJ1-2; TRBD1 matches 11 bases. This CDR3 spans 21 amino acids. With 0 bases clipped from V and 9 bases from J, the junction kept 25 bases outside the gene matches. Germline V lookup: CDR1 SGHRS, CDR2 YFSETQ.

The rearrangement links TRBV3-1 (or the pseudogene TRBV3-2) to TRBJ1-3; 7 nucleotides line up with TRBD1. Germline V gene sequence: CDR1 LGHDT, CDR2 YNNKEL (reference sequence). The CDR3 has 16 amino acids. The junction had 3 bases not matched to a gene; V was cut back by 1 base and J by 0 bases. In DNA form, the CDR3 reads TGTGCCAGCAGCCAAGGAGCAGGGGGCTCTGGAAACACCATATATTTT. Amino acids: CASSQGAGGSGNTIYF.

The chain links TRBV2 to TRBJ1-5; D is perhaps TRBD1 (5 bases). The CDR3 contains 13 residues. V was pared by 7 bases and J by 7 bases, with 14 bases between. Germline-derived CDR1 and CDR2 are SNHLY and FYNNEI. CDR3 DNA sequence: TGTGCCAGCAACCCGGGGGTAGGGCAGCCCCAGCATTTT. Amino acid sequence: CASNPGVGQPQHF.

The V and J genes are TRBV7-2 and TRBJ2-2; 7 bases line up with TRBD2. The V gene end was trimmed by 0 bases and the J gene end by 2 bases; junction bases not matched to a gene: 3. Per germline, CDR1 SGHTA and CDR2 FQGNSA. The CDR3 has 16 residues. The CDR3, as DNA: TGTGCCAGCAGCTTAGCCGCTAGCGGAAACACCGGGGAGCTGTTTTTT. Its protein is CASSLAASGNTGELFF.

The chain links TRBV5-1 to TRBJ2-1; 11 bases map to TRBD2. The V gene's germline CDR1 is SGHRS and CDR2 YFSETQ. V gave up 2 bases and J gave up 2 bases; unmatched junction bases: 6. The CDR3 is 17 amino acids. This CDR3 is CASSFVAGGPTYNEQFF. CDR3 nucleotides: TGCGCCAGCAGCTTTGTAGCGGGAGGGCCTACCTACAATGAGCAGTTCTTC.

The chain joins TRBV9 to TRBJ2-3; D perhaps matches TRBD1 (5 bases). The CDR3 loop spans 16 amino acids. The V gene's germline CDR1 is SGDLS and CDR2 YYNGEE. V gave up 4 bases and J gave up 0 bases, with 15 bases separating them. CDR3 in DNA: TGTGCCAGCAGCCACAAGGGGTTTACTAGCACAGATACGCAGTATTTT. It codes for CASSHKGFTSTDTQYF.

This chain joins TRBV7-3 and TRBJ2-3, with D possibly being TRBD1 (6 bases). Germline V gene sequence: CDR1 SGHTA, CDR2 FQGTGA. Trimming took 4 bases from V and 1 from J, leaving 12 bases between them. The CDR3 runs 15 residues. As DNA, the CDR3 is TGTGCCAGCAGCTCCAGGGGTTTTGGCACAGATACGCAGTATTTT. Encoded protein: CASSSRGFGTDTQYF.

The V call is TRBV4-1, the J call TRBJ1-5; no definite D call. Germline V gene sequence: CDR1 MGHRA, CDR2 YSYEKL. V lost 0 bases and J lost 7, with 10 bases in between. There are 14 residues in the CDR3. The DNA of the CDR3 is TGCGCCAGCAGCCAAGACCAGGCGAGACAGCCCCAGCATTTT. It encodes CASSQDQARQPQHF.

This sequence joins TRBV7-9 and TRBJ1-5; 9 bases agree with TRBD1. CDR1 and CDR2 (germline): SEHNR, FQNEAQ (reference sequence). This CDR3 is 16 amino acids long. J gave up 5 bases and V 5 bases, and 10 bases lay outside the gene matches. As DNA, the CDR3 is TGTGCCAGCAGCGCGGGACAGGGACTGTTGGATCAGCCCCAGCATTTT. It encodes CASSAGQGLLDQPQHF.

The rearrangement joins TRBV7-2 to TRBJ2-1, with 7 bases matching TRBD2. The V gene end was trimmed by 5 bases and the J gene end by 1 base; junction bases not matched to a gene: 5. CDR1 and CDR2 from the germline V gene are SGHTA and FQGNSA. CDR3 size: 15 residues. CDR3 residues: CASSPLRESYNEQFF. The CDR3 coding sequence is TGTGCCAGCAGCCCCCTGCGGGAGTCCTACAATGAGCAGTTCTTC.